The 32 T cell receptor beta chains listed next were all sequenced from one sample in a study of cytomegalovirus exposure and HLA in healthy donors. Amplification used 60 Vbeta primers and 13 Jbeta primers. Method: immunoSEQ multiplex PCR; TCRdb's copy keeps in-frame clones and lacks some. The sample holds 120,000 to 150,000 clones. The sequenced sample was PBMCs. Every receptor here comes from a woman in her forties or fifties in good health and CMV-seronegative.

CDR3 DNA sequence: TGTGCCAGCAGTGAGGCGACAGGGACGGTGGCTTTCTTT. This encodes CASSEATGTVAFF. The chain employs TRBV6-4 and TRBJ1-1; 7 bases line up with TRBD1. Per the germline V gene, CDR1 is MRHNA and CDR2 is SNTAGT. This CDR3 has 13 amino acids. V lost 3 bases, J lost 11 bases, and 9 bases stayed unmatched.

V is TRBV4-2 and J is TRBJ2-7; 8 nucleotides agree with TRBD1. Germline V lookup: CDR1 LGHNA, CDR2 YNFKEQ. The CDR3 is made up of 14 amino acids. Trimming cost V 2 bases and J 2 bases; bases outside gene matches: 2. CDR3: CASSQRTGPYEQYF. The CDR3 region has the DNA TGTGCCAGCAGCCAACGGACAGGGCCCTACGAGCAGTACTTC.

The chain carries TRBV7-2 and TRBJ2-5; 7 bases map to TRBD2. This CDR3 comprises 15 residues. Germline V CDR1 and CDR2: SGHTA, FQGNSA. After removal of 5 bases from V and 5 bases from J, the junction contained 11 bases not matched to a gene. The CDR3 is CASSPPGLGGETQYF. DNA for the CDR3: TGTGCCAGCAGCCCCCCCGGACTGGGGGGGGAGACCCAGTACTTC.

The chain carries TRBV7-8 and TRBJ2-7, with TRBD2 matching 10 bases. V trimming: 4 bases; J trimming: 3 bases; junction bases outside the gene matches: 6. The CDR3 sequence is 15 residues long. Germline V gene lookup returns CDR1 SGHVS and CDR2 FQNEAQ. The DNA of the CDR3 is TGTGCCAGCAGCTCCCTAGCGGGGGTTATCTACGAGCAGTACTTC. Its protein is CASSSLAGVIYEQYF. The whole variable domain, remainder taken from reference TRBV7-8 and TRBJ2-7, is GAGVSQSPRYKVAKRGQDVALRCDPISGHVSLFWYQQALGQGPEFLTYFQNEAQLDKSGLPSDRFFAERPEGSVSTLKIQRTQQEDSAVYLCASSSLAGVIYEQYFGPGTRLTVT.

The CDR3 loop reads CASKTGYSGNTIYF. The CDR3 DNA follows: TGTGCCAGTAAGACAGGGTACTCTGGAAACACCATATATTTT. The chain joins TRBV19 to TRBJ1-3; 7 positions agree with TRBD1. V dropped 7 bases and J dropped 0; count of bases not matched to a gene: 3. The CDR3 totals 14 residues. Germline values: CDR1 LNHDA, CDR2 SQIVND (reference sequence).

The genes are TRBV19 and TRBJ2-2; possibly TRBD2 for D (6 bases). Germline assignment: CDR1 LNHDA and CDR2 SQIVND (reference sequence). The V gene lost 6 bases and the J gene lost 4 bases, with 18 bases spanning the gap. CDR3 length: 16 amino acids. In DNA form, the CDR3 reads TGTGCCAGTAGGATGACTAGAAGAGGTGCCACCGGGGAGCTGTTTTTT. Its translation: CASRMTRRGATGELFF.

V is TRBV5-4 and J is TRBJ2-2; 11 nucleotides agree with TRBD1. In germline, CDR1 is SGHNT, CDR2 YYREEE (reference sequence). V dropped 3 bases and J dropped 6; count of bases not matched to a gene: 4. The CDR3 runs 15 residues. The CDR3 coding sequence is TGTGCCAGCAGCTACAGGACAGGGGGCGCCGGGGAGCTGTTTTTT. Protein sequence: CASSYRTGGAGELFF.

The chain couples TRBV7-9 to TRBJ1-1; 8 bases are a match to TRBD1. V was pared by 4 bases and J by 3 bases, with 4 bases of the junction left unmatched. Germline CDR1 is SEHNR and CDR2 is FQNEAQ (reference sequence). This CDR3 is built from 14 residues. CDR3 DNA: TGTGCCAGCAGCTCCAGGGGGCCCGACACTGAAGCTTTCTTT. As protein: CASSSRGPDTEAFF.

The CDR3 loop reads CASGGLNTGELFF. CDR3 coding DNA: TGTGCCAGCGGGGGCCTGAACACCGGGGAGCTGTTTTTT. The chain employs TRBV7-3 and TRBJ2-2; D may be TRBD1 (6 bases). V was clipped by 8 bases and J by 1 base, with 8 bases between them. This CDR3 has 13 amino acids. The germline V gene encodes CDR1 SGHTA and CDR2 FQGTGA.

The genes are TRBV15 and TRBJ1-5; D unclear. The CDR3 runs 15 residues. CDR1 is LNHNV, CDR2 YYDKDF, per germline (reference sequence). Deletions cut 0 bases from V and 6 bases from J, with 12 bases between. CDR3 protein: CATSRDLRVFQPQHF. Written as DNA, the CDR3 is TGTGCCACCAGCAGAGATCTGAGAGTTTTTCAGCCCCAGCATTTT.

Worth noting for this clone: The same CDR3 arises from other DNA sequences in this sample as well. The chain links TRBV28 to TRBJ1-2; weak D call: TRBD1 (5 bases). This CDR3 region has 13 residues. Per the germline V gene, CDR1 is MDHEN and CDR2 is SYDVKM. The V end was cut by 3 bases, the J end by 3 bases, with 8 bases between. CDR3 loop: CASSLGGDYGYTF. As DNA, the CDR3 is TGTGCCAGCAGTTTGGGGGGGGACTATGGCTACACCTTC.

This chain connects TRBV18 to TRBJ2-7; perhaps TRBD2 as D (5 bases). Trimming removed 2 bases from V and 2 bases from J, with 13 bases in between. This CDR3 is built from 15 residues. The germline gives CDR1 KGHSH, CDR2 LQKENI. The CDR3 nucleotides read TGTGCCAGCTCACCAGGGCAGATTAGCGCCTACGAGCAGTACTTC. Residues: CASSPGQISAYEQYF.

The CDR3 sequence: CASRTDSQLFPNTEAFF. The CDR3 region has the DNA TGCGCCAGCAGGACGGACAGCCAATTGTTCCCGAACACTGAAGCTTTCTTT. The J gene is TRBJ1-1, the V gene TRBV5-1; possible D gene TRBD1, 6 bases. V lost 5 bases, J lost 1 base, and 21 bases lay in between. The CDR3 extends over 17 amino acids. Germline CDR1 and CDR2: SGHRS and YFSETQ.

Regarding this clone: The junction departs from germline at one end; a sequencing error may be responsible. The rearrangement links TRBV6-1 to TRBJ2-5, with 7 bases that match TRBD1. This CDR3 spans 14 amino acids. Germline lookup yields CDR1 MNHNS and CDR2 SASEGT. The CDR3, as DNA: TGTGCCAGCAGTGTACAGGGGCGACAAGAGGCCCAGTACTTC. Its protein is CASSVQGRQEAQYF.

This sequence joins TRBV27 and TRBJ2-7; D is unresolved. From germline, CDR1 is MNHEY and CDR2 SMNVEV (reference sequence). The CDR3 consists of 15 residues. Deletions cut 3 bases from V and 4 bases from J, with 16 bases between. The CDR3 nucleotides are TGTGCCAGCAGTTTGGTTAGCACACTTGCGTACGAGCAGTACTTC. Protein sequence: CASSLVSTLAYEQYF.

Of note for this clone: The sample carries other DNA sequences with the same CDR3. CDR3 nucleotides: TGCAGCGTTGATCCCGTTTTGGGGACCAGCGGGAACACAGATACGCAGTATTTT. This codes for CSVDPVLGTSGNTDTQYF. The chain links TRBV29-1 to TRBJ2-3; 7 bases match TRBD2. The CDR3 is 18 amino acids. From germline, CDR1 is SQVTM and CDR2 ANQGSEA. The junction had 17 bases not matched to a gene; V was cut back by 3 bases and J by 2 bases.

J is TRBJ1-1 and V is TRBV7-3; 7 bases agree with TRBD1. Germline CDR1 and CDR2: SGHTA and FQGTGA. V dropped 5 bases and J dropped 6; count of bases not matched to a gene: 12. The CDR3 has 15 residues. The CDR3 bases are TGTGCCAGCAGCCCGAGACAGGGAAGAATTTCTGAAGCTTTCTTT. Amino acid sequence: CASSPRQGRISEAFF.

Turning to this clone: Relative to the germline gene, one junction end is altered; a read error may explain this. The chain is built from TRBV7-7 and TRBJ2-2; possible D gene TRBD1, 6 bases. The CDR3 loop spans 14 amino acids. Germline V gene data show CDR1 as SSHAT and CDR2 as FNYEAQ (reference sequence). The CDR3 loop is CASSQDRNTGELFF. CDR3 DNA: TGTGCTAGCAGCCAGGACAGGAACACCGGGGAGCTGTTTTTT.

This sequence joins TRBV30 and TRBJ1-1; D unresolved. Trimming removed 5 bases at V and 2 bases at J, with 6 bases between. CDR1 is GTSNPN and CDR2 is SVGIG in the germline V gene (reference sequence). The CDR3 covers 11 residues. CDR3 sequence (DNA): TGTGCCTGGGAGCACAACACTGAAGCTTTCTTT. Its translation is CAWEHNTEAFF.

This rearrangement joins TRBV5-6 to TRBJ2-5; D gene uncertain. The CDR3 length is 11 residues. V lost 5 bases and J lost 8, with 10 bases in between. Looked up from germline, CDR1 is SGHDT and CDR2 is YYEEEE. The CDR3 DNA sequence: TGTGCCAGCAGTTCCTCCCTCACCCAGTACTTC. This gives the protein CASSSSLTQYF.

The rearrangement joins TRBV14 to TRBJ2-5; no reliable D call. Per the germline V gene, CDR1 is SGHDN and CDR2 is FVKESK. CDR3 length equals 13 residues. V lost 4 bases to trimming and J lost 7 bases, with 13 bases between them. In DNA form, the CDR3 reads TGTGCCAGCAGCCCCCCGCTAACTGGGACCCAGTACTTC. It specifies CASSPPLTGTQYF.

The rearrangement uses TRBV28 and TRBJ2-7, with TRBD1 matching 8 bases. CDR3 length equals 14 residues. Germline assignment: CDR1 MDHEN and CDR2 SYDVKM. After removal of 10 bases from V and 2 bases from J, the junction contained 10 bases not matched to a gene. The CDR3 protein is CAISPGQETYEQYF. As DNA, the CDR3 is TGTGCCATCTCCCCGGGACAGGAGACCTACGAGCAGTACTTC.

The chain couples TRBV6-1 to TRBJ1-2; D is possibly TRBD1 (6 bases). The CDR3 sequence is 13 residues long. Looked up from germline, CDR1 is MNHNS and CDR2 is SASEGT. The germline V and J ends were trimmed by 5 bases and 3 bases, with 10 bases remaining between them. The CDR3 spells CASSQQGYYGYTF. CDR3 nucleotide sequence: TGTGCCAGCAGTCAACAGGGCTACTATGGCTACACCTTC.

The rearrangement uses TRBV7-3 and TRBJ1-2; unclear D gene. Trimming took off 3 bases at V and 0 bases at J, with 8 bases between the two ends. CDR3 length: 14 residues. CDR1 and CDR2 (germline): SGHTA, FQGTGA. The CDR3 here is CASSFGVANYGYTF. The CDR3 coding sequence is TGTGCCAGCAGCTTCGGGGTTGCTAACTATGGCTACACCTTC. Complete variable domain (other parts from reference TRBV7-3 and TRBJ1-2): GAGVSQTPSNKVTEKGKYVELRCDPISGHTALYWYRQSLGQGPEFLIYFQGTGAADDSGLPNDRFFAVRPEGSVSTLKIQRTERGDSAVYLCASSFGVANYGYTFGSGTRLTVV.

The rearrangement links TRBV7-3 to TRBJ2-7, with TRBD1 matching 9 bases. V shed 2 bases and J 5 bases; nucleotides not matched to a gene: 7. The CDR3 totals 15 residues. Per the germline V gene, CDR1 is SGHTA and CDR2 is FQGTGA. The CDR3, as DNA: TGTGCCAGCAGCTTACCCGGACAGGGGTTCGACGAGCAGTACTTC. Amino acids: CASSLPGQGFDEQYF. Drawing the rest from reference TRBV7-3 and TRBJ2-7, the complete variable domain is GAGVSQTPSNKVTEKGKYVELRCDPISGHTALYWYRQSLGQGPEFLIYFQGTGAADDSGLPNDRFFAVRPEGSVSTLKIQRTERGDSAVYLCASSLPGQGFDEQYFGPGTRLTVT.

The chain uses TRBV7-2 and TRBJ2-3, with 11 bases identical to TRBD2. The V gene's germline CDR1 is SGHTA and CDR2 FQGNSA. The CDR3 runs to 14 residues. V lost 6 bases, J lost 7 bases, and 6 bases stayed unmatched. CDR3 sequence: CASSNSGGANTQYF. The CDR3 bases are TGTGCCAGCAGTAATAGCGGGGGGGCGAATACGCAGTATTTT.

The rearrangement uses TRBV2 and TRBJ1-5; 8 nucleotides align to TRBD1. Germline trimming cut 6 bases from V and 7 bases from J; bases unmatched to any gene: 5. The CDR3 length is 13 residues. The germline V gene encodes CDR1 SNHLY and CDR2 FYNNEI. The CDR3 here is CASSPPGGQPQHF. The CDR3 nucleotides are TGTGCCAGCAGCCCTCCAGGGGGCCAGCCCCAGCATTTT.

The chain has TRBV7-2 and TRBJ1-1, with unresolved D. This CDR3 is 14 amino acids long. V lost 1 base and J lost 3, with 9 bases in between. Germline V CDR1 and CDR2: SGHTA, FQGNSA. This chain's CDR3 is CASSLVFADTEAFF. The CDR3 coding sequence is TGTGCCAGCAGCTTAGTGTTCGCGGACACTGAAGCTTTCTTT. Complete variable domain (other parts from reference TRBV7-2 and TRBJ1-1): GAGVSQSPSNKVTEKGKDVELRCDPISGHTALYWYRQSLGQGLEFLIYFQGNSAPDKSGLPSDRFSAERTGGSVSTLTIQRTQQEDSAVYLCASSLVFADTEAFFGQGTRLTVV.

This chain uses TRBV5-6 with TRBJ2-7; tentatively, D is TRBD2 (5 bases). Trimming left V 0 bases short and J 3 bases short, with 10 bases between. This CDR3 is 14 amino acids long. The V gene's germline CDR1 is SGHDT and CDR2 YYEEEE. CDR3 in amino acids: CASSLVRGGYEQYF. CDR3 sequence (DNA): TGTGCCAGCAGCTTGGTTCGGGGTGGCTACGAGCAGTACTTC.

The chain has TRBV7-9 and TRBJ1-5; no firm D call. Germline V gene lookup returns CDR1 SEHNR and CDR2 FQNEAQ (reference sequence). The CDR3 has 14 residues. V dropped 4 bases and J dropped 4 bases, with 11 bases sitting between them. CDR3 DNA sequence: TGTGCCAGCAGCTCGGGAACCTGGAATCAGCCCCAGCATTTT. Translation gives CASSSGTWNQPQHF.

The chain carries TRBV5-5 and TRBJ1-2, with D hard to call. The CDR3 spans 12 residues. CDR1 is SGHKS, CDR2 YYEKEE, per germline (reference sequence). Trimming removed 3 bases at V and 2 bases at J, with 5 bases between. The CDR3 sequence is CASSSSNYGYTF. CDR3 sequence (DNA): TGTGCCAGCAGCTCCTCGAACTATGGCTACACCTTC.

CDR3 sequence (DNA): TGTGCCAGCAGCTCGGGGTTAAGCAATCAGCCCCAGCATTTT. Protein sequence: CASSSGLSNQPQHF. The V gene is TRBV7-2, the J gene TRBJ1-5; no clear D gene. The V end was cut by 4 bases, the J end by 1 base, with 8 bases between. CDR3 length: 14 residues. Per germline, CDR1 SGHTA and CDR2 FQGNSA. Variable domain in full (rest from reference TRBV7-2 and TRBJ1-5): GAGVSQSPSNKVTEKGKDVELRCDPISGHTALYWYRQSLGQGLEFLIYFQGNSAPDKSGLPSDRFSAERTGGSVSTLTIQRTQQEDSAVYLCASSSGLSNQPQHFGDGTRLSIL.